This entry lists 2 T cell receptor beta chains sequenced from one sample in a study of blood T cell repertoires in COVID-19. Sequencing was performed with immunoSEQ multiplex PCR; in TCRdb, only in-frame clones are kept and a portion is missing. The sample has approximately 240,000 clones, about 93% seen once. The sample taken for sequencing was PBMCs or T cells enriched from blood (not recorded which). These receptors were collected from a woman younger than 30 who had recovered from COVID-19.

The chain is built from TRBV4-1 and TRBJ1-1; D gene ambiguous. Trimming pared 8 bases from V and 6 bases from J, leaving 16 bases between. The germline V gene encodes CDR1 MGHRA and CDR2 YSYEKL. This CDR3 contains 13 residues. The CDR3 spells CASEDYNAAEAFF. CDR3 DNA: TGCGCCAGCGAGGATTACAATGCGGCTGAAGCTTTCTTT.

The chain is built from TRBV19 and TRBJ1-1, with 9 nucleotides matching TRBD1. CDR3 length equals 18 residues. The V segment lost 4 bases and the J segment 0 bases; nucleotides outside the gene matches: 12. Germline lookup yields CDR1 LNHDA and CDR2 SQIVND (reference sequence). The CDR3 DNA sequence: TGTGCCAGTAGTAAGGGGCCGGGACAGGGAGGCATGAACACTGAAGCTTTCTTT. Translating gives CASSKGPGQGGMNTEAFF.